The 27 T cell receptor beta chains below were found in one sample sequenced in a study of CD8 T cells in ankylosing spondylitis. A single record per CDR3 protein comes from TCRdb applying MiXCR to the 5' RACE reads. The sample yields 50,000 to 60,000 distinct CDR3 sequences, about 7.8% seen once. Sequencing was done on a sample of blood, either unsorted or a sorted T cell fraction (not recorded which). The source of these receptors is a female donor with ankylosing spondylitis or in good health (not recorded which).

V and J are TRBV5-6 and TRBJ2-7; D remains ambiguous. This CDR3 is built from 14 residues. Trimming took off 4 bases at V and 0 bases at J, with 11 bases between the two ends. The germline CDR1 and CDR2 sequences are SGHDT and YYEEEE. The DNA for the CDR3 is TGTGCCAGCAGCATTGCCATGGACTCCTACGAGCAGTACTTC. Amino acid sequence: CASSIAMDSYEQYF.

This clonotype was counted at least ten times. The CDR3 loop is CASSLPVGEETQYF. CDR3 DNA: TGCGCCAGCAGCTTGCCTGTAGGAGAAGAGACCCAGTACTTC. This chain uses TRBV5-1 with TRBJ2-5; D uncertain. In germline, CDR1 is SGHRS, CDR2 YFSETQ. The CDR3 sequence is 14 residues long. Trimming cost V 1 base and J 3 bases, with 10 bases left between them.

This clonotype was observed at least ten times. The rearrangement joins TRBV5-1 to TRBJ1-1; D possibly corresponds to TRBD1 (5 bases). V lost 1 base to trimming and J lost 5 bases, with 12 bases between them. CDR1 and CDR2 from the germline V gene are SGHRS and YFSETQ. The CDR3 extends over 14 amino acids. As DNA, the CDR3 is TGCGCCAGCAGCTTGCCGTGGGACGGAACTGAAGCTTTCTTT. It specifies CASSLPWDGTEAFF. Full variable domain (outside the CDR3, taken from reference TRBV5-1 and TRBJ1-1): KAGVTQTPRYLIKTRGQQVTLSCSPISGHRSVSWYQQTPGQGLQFLFEYFSETQRNKGNFPGRFSGRQFSNSRSEMNVSTLELGDSALYLCASSLPWDGTEAFFGQGTRLTVV.

This clonotype was detected many times. V usage is TRBV5-6 and J usage is TRBJ1-5, with D possibly being TRBD1 (5 bases). The CDR3 totals 15 residues. Germline lookup yields CDR1 SGHDT and CDR2 YYEEEE. V shed 4 bases and J shed 0 bases, with 11 bases lying between them. Here the CDR3 reads CASSRSGLSNQPQHF. CDR3 nucleotide sequence: TGTGCCAGCAGCCGGTCGGGACTTAGCAATCAGCCCCAGCATTTT.

The table lists this clonotype with many counts. V gene TRBV10-3 combines with J gene TRBJ2-1, with 7 bases aligning to TRBD2. V lost 1 base, J lost 7 bases, and 4 bases stayed unmatched. Germline-derived CDR1 and CDR2 are ENHRY and SYGVKD. The CDR3 is 14 residues long. CDR3 loop: CAISEWEGRNEQFF. CDR3 coding DNA: TGTGCCATCAGTGAGTGGGAGGGTCGGAATGAGCAGTTCTTC.

This clonotype was observed at least ten times. The chain is built from TRBV5-1 and TRBJ1-2, with 8 bases that match TRBD1. The CDR3 contains 12 residues. Germline V gene lookup returns CDR1 SGHRS and CDR2 YFSETQ. V trimming: 3 bases; J trimming: 8 bases; junction bases outside the gene matches: 3. The DNA for the CDR3 is TGCGCCAGCAGCTGGACAGGGCAAGGCTACACCTTC. It yields the protein CASSWTGQGYTF.

This clonotype has a count of ten or more. The rearrangement links TRBV5-1 to TRBJ2-1; 11 nucleotides agree with TRBD2. The CDR3 extends over 20 amino acids. The trim removed 4 bases at V and 1 base at J, leaving 16 bases unmatched. The germline CDR1 and CDR2 sequences are SGHRS and YFSETQ. CDR3 protein: CASSRRRGTSGVPSYNEQFF. The CDR3 region has the DNA TGCGCCAGCAGCCGCCGACGAGGGACTAGCGGTGTACCTTCCTACAATGAGCAGTTCTTC.

V usage is TRBV20-1 and J usage is TRBJ1-5; D call uncertain. The CDR3 sequence is 12 residues long. Deletions cut 8 bases from V and 2 bases from J, with 10 bases between. Germline V gives CDR1 DFQATT, CDR2 SNEGSKA (reference sequence). This CDR3 is CSTREGNQPQHF. The CDR3 region has the DNA TGCAGTACCCGGGAGGGCAATCAGCCCCAGCATTTT.

This clonotype was observed many times. The chain combines TRBV3-1 with TRBJ2-1; the D gene is possibly TRBD2 (8 bases). The ends were cut back, 3 bases at V and 9 bases at J, with 15 bases in the middle. CDR1 and CDR2 (germline): LGHDT, YNNKEL (reference sequence). The CDR3 runs to 14 residues. CDR3 in amino acids: CASSHFSGDSEQFF. CDR3 sequence (DNA): TGTGCCAGCAGCCATTTTAGCGGGGACAGTGAGCAGTTCTTC.

This clonotype has ten or more counts. This chain links TRBV12-3 or TRBV12-4 with TRBJ2-1; D is uncertain. The CDR3 sequence is 13 residues long. Trimming stripped 6 bases from V and 2 bases from J, with 8 bases between. The CDR3 bases are TGTGCCAGCAGCGAGTCCACCTACAATGAGCAGTTCTTC. This gives the protein CASSESTYNEQFF.

This clonotype has ten or more counts. The chain has TRBV4-2 and TRBJ1-2; D call uncertain. Trimming removed 0 bases at V and 8 bases at J, with 10 bases between. CDR3 length: 13 amino acids. CDR1 and CDR2 (germline): LGHNA, YNFKEQ. The CDR3 DNA reads TGTGCCAGCAGCCAAGAGGATCTTCAGGGCTACACCTTC. Its translation: CASSQEDLQGYTF.

This clonotype was seen ten or more times. The V call is TRBV20-1, the J call TRBJ1-5, with 9 bases aligning to TRBD1. V trimming: 2 bases; J trimming: 7 bases; junction bases outside the gene matches: 15. Germline-derived CDR1 and CDR2 are DFQATT and SNEGSKA (reference sequence). The CDR3 length is 17 residues. The CDR3 here is CSARILGRGQGHQPQHF. The CDR3 DNA reads as TGCAGTGCTAGAATACTGGGGCGGGGACAGGGTCACCAGCCCCAGCATTTT.

This clonotype came up many times. The rearrangement uses TRBV6-2 or TRBV6-3 and TRBJ1-1; D is possibly TRBD1 (6 bases). Deletions cut 6 bases from V and 0 bases from J, with 14 bases between. From germline, CDR1 is MNHEY and CDR2 SVGEGT. The CDR3 sequence is 15 residues long. The DNA for the CDR3 is TGTGCCAGCAGCCACCTTTGGGGGCTGAACACTGAAGCTTTCTTT. As protein: CASSHLWGLNTEAFF.

This clonotype has at least ten counts. The chain combines TRBV6-5 with TRBJ1-5, with a tentative D call TRBD1 (5 bases). The length of the CDR3 is 15 residues. V was trimmed by 4 bases and J by 4 bases, leaving 14 bases between them. The germline V gene encodes CDR1 MNHEY and CDR2 SVGAGI. CDR3 in DNA: TGTGCCAGCAGTTCCTCTGGCGGGGCGAATCAGCCCCAGCATTTT. This codes for CASSSSGGANQPQHF.

The sample holds many counts of this clonotype. This chain connects TRBV2 to TRBJ1-1; D might be TRBD1 (6 bases). Trimming took off 5 bases at V and 11 bases at J, with 18 bases between the two ends. Germline assignment: CDR1 SNHLY and CDR2 FYNNEI. The CDR3 is 13 residues long. CDR3 in amino acids: CASSSGQILRAFF. As DNA, the CDR3 is TGTGCCAGCAGTTCGGGACAAATCCTTAGGGCTTTCTTT. Drawing the rest from reference TRBV2 and TRBJ1-1, the complete variable domain is EPEVTQTPSHQVTQMGQEVILRCVPISNHLYFYWYRQILGQKVEFLVSFYNNEISEKSEIFDDQFSVERPDGSNFTLKIRSTKLEDSAMYFCASSSGQILRAFFGQGTRLTVV.

The genes are TRBV6-5 and TRBJ2-6; 7 bases map to TRBD1. This CDR3 spans 17 amino acids. Looked up from germline, CDR1 is MNHEY and CDR2 is SVGAGI. V shed 6 bases and J 0 bases; nucleotides not matched to a gene: 8. CDR3 coding DNA: TGTGCCAGCAGCTCCTCGACAGGGCGCTCTGGGGCCAACGTCCTGACTTTC. Residues: CASSSSTGRSGANVLTF.

This clonotype was seen many times. DNA of the CDR3: TGTGCCAGCAGCTTAGGCCTGACGGGACGGGACAATGAGCAGTTCTTC. It yields the protein CASSLGLTGRDNEQFF. This chain joins TRBV7-9 and TRBJ2-1; tentatively, D is TRBD1 or TRBD2 (5 bases each). Trimming stripped 1 base from V and 5 bases from J, with 15 bases between. CDR3 length equals 16 residues. Per the germline V gene, CDR1 is SEHNR and CDR2 is FQNEAQ (reference sequence).

This clonotype was recorded a few times. The chain recombines TRBV19 with TRBJ2-7; a weak D match, TRBD1 (6 bases). The CDR3 loop spans 13 amino acids. Germline V CDR1 and CDR2: LNHDA, SQIVND (reference sequence). Trimming left V 3 bases short and J 7 bases short, with 13 bases between. As DNA, the CDR3 is TGTGCCAGTAGTATTACAGGGTTCGGAGAGCAGTACTTC. Its translation: CASSITGFGEQYF. Full variable domain (rest looked up from reference TRBV19 and TRBJ2-7): DGGITQSPKYLFRKEGQNVTLSCEQNLNHDAMYWYRQDPGQGLRLIYYSQIVNDFQKGDIAEGYSVSREKKESFPLTVTSAQKNPTAFYLCASSITGFGEQYFGPGTRLTVT.

This clonotype occurred a few times. The chain links TRBV29-1 to TRBJ2-6; D unresolved. V was cut by 6 bases and J by 0 bases, with 9 bases left in between. This CDR3 is 14 amino acids long. Germline CDR1 reads SQVTM; CDR2 reads ANQGSEA. The CDR3 nucleotides are TGCAGCGTCGACACTTTCTCTGGGGCCAACGTCCTGACTTTC. Translated: CSVDTFSGANVLTF.

This clonotype appeared many times. The chain carries TRBV11-2 and TRBJ2-7; D gene ambiguous. Trimming cost V 0 bases and J 4 bases, with 7 bases left between them. The CDR3 runs 13 residues. Germline V gene sequence: CDR1 SGHAT, CDR2 FQNNGV. Here the CDR3 reads CASSLENTYEQYF. The CDR3, as DNA: TGTGCCAGCAGCTTAGAAAACACGTACGAGCAGTACTTC. Based on the CDR3 plus reference TRBV11-2 and TRBJ2-7, the full variable domain is EAGVAQSPRYKIIEKRQSVAFWCNPISGHATLYWYQQILGQGPKLLIQFQNNGVVDDSQLPKDRFSAERLKGVDSTLKIQPAKLEDSAVYLCASSLENTYEQYFGPGTRLTVT.

This clonotype was counted many times. This rearrangement joins TRBV7-8 to TRBJ1-2; D perhaps matches TRBD1 (5 bases). This CDR3 has 13 amino acids. With 6 bases removed from V and 3 bases from J, the gap between germline ends came to 11 bases. CDR1 is SGHVS, CDR2 FQNEAQ, per germline. In nucleotides, the CDR3 is TGTGCCAGCAGAGACCAGGGATACTATGGCTACACCTTC. It codes for CASRDQGYYGYTF.

This clonotype has at least ten counts. In nucleotides, the CDR3 is TGCAGTGCTAGAGATCAAGGAGAACACGAGCAGTACTTC. Its protein product is CSARDQGEHEQYF. The V and J genes are TRBV20-1 and TRBJ2-7; D unresolved. V was cut by 0 bases and J by 5 bases, with 11 bases left in between. The CDR3 is 13 residues long. Germline V gene lookup returns CDR1 DFQATT and CDR2 SNEGSKA (reference sequence).

There are many counts of this clonotype. The gene calls are TRBV12-3 or TRBV12-4 and TRBJ1-6; D is undetermined. CDR3 length equals 14 residues. V was pared by 5 bases and J by 5 bases, with 10 bases between. Here the CDR3 DNA reads TGTGCCAGCAGTCCCGGACGGAATAATTCACCCCTCCACTTT. It encodes CASSPGRNNSPLHF.

This clonotype was counted ten times or more. V is TRBV5-1 and J is TRBJ2-2; D call uncertain. Between the trimmed V and J ends, which lost 1 base and 5 bases, there was a span of 12 bases. There are 15 residues in the CDR3. Germline loops: CDR1 SGHRS, CDR2 YFSETQ. CDR3 residues: CASSLTGVGTGELFF. As DNA, the CDR3 is TGCGCCAGCAGCTTGACTGGGGTCGGGACCGGGGAGCTGTTTTTT.

J is TRBJ2-2 and V is TRBV28, with D perhaps TRBD1 (6 bases). The CDR3 contains 16 residues. V lost 4 bases and J lost 5, with 17 bases in between. Germline V gives CDR1 MDHEN, CDR2 SYDVKM. CDR3 in amino acids: CASSSSQGGGTGELFF. CDR3 nucleotides: TGTGCCAGCAGTTCCTCACAGGGTGGAGGAACCGGGGAGCTGTTTTTT.

This clonotype occurred many times. The chain carries TRBV5-1 and TRBJ1-6; D not certain. CDR3 length: 17 residues. V was shortened by 0 bases and J by 3 bases, with 13 bases between the two germline ends. The germline V gene encodes CDR1 SGHRS and CDR2 YFSETQ. This CDR3 reads CASSLAPWPSYNSPLHF. DNA for the CDR3: TGCGCCAGCAGCTTGGCGCCCTGGCCCAGCTATAATTCACCCCTCCACTTT.

This clonotype was observed at least ten times. The V call is TRBV20-1, the J call TRBJ2-5; D perhaps matches TRBD1 (5 bases). Per germline, CDR1 DFQATT and CDR2 SNEGSKA (reference sequence). The CDR3 loop spans 13 amino acids. V lost 3 bases to trimming and J lost 3 bases, with 11 bases between them. CDR3 nucleotide sequence: TGCAGTGCTAGTCTCAGGGCAGAAGAGACCCAGTACTTC. As protein: CSASLRAEETQYF.